These 27 T cell receptor beta chains originate from one sample sequenced in a study of shared clonotypes between healthy human individuals. TCRdb keeps only in-frame clones here, not all; method: immunoSEQ multiplex PCR. This table holds roughly 1 million clones, approximately 78% found once. Sequencing input: memory CD4+ T cells from PBMCs. Subset denoted: CD45RA-negative fraction. Receptor source: a man between 18 and 29 years old in good health. Some clones in this sample may be carry-over from other donors' samples.

This clone was seen only once. The CDR3 reads CASSEPGQHYEQYF. The CDR3 DNA follows: TGTGCCAGCAGTGAACCAGGACAGCACTACGAGCAGTACTTC. The chain couples TRBV6-1 to TRBJ2-7, with a possible D match to TRBD1 (6 bases). V lost 2 bases and J 3 bases, leaving 11 bases between the germline ends. This CDR3 is 14 amino acids long. Germline lookup yields CDR1 MNHNS and CDR2 SASEGT.

The chain recombines TRBV20-1 with TRBJ1-2, with D possibly matching TRBD1 (5 bases). The length of the CDR3 is 11 residues. CDR1 and CDR2 from the germline V gene are DFQATT and SNEGSKA (reference sequence). V was cut by 8 bases and J by 3 bases, with 10 bases left in between. The CDR3 DNA follows: TGCAGTACCGGGGGTCACTATGGCTACACCTTC. It translates to CSTGGHYGYTF.

In this sample, this clone turned up a few times. The chain recombines TRBV7-2 with TRBJ2-7, with a possible D match to TRBD1 (5 bases). CDR1 SGHTA and CDR2 FQGNSA come from the germline V gene. The germline V and J ends were trimmed by 5 bases and 2 bases, with 16 bases remaining between them. This CDR3 contains 15 residues. The CDR3 loop is CASSIDQGATYEQYF. CDR3 bases: TGTGCCAGCAGCATCGATCAGGGCGCGACCTACGAGCAGTACTTC.

Only a few counts were recorded for this clone. This chain uses TRBV5-1 with TRBJ2-1; the D is unclear. Per the germline V gene, CDR1 is SGHRS and CDR2 is YFSETQ. The CDR3 has 14 residues. Trimming cost V 2 bases and J 0 bases, with 6 bases left between them. Written as DNA, the CDR3 is TGCGCCAGCAGCTTCGGCCCCTCCTACAATGAGCAGTTCTTC. Residues: CASSFGPSYNEQFF.

This clone was detected a few times. The chain joins TRBV28 to TRBJ2-7; no clear D gene. V lost 3 bases and J 6 bases, leaving 15 bases between the germline ends. The germline CDR1 and CDR2 sequences are MDHEN and SYDVKM. This CDR3 has 14 residues. The CDR3 spells CASSFPLEVREQYF. CDR3 in DNA: TGTGCCAGCAGTTTCCCGCTTGAGGTCCGCGAGCAGTACTTC. The full variable domain, in which reference TRBV28 and TRBJ2-7 provide the parts outside the CDR3, is DVKVTQSSRYLVKRTGEKVFLECVQDMDHENMFWYRQDPGLGLRLIYFSYDVKMKEKGDIPEGYSVSREKKERFSLILESASTNQTSMYLCASSFPLEVREQYFGPGTRLTVT.

The rearrangement links TRBV7-2 to TRBJ2-7, with no clear D. V shed 5 bases and J shed 4 bases, with 6 bases lying between them. The germline V gene encodes CDR1 SGHTA and CDR2 FQGNSA. CDR3 length equals 11 residues. CDR3 DNA: TGTGCCAGCAGCCCCCCTTACGAGCAGTACTTC. This gives the protein CASSPPYEQYF.

J is TRBJ2-7 and V is TRBV27; possibly TRBD1 for D (5 bases). There are 14 residues in the CDR3. Trimming removed 4 bases from V and 4 bases from J, with 14 bases in between. CDR1 and CDR2 from the germline V gene are MNHEY and SMNVEV (reference sequence). As DNA, the CDR3 is TGTGCCAGCAGTTCCAAACCAGGGATGTACGAGCAGTACTTC. This gives the protein CASSSKPGMYEQYF.

About this clone: Other DNA sequences in this sample translate to the same CDR3. The rearrangement joins TRBV30 to TRBJ2-7; D unclear. CDR3 size: 13 residues. Trimming took off 0 bases at V and 6 bases at J, with 12 bases between the two ends. CDR1 GTSNPN and CDR2 SVGIG come from the germline V gene (reference sequence). The CDR3 reads CAWSVSFESEQYF. CDR3 in DNA: TGTGCCTGGAGTGTGTCCTTTGAAAGCGAGCAGTACTTC.

V is TRBV5-4 and J is TRBJ1-3; D remains unclear. Germline CDR1 SGHNT, CDR2 YYREEE (reference sequence). V was trimmed by 1 base and J by 4 bases, leaving 6 bases between them. CDR3 length: 13 residues. In DNA, the CDR3 is TGTGCCAGCAGCTTGAAAGGGGGAAACACCATATATTTT. It is translated as CASSLKGGNTIYF.

The chain uses TRBV6-6 and TRBJ2-1, with 10 bases fitting TRBD2. Unmatched junction bases numbered 3, after V lost 6 bases and J lost 1 base. CDR3 length: 15 amino acids. Germline V gene lookup returns CDR1 MNHNY and CDR2 SVGAGI (reference sequence). In DNA, the CDR3 is TGTGCCAGCAGAGAGCGGGAGGGTTCCTACAATGAGCAGTTCTTC. Protein product: CASREREGSYNEQFF.

The chain joins TRBV7-9 to TRBJ2-7; 7 positions agree with TRBD2. Germline CDR1 is SEHNR and CDR2 is FQNEAQ (reference sequence). The CDR3 runs to 13 residues. V shed 3 bases, J shed 9 bases, and the junction held 8 bases outside the gene matches. The CDR3 DNA reads TGTGCCAGCAGCTTGGCGGGGGAGTTGCGGCAGTACTTC. This gives the protein CASSLAGELRQYF.

This clone came up a few times. V gene TRBV6-1 combines with J gene TRBJ1-1; 10 bases match TRBD1. The trim removed 8 bases at V and 2 bases at J, leaving 5 bases unmatched. The CDR3 has 14 amino acids. Germline CDR1 reads MNHNS; CDR2 reads SASEGT. This chain's CDR3 is CASSVTGGNTEAFF. CDR3 coding DNA: TGTGCCAGCTCCGTGACAGGGGGCAACACTGAAGCTTTCTTT.

The V and J genes are TRBV19 and TRBJ1-4; 7 bases align to TRBD1. This CDR3 spans 14 amino acids. V lost 7 bases to trimming and J lost 8 bases; unmatched junction nucleotides: 10. Germline V gene sequence: CDR1 LNHDA, CDR2 SQIVND (reference sequence). CDR3 in DNA: TGTGCCAGTATTCGACAGGGCGGAGGGGAAAAACTGTTTTTT. Its translation is CASIRQGGGEKLFF.

This clone was seen a few times. J is TRBJ1-1 and V is TRBV7-9; D uncertain. The germline CDR1 and CDR2 sequences are SEHNR and FQNEAQ (reference sequence). Trimming took off 1 base at V and 5 bases at J, with 8 bases between the two ends. The CDR3 runs to 13 residues. For the CDR3, the DNA is TGTGCCAGCAGCTTAGTAGCGCCGACTGAAGCTTTCTTT. Its translation: CASSLVAPTEAFF.

V and J are TRBV6-6 and TRBJ2-1; D possibly corresponds to TRBD1 (5 bases). This CDR3 has 15 residues. V was clipped by 5 bases and J by 2 bases, with 13 bases between them. Germline V lookup: CDR1 MNHNY, CDR2 SVGAGI (reference sequence). CDR3 sequence (DNA): TGTGCCAGCAGTGCACAGGTCCCGGCCTACAATGAGCAGTTCTTC. Its protein is CASSAQVPAYNEQFF.

The J gene is TRBJ1-1, the V gene TRBV11-1; D is ambiguous. The CDR3 is made up of 14 amino acids. The V end lost 1 base, the J end lost 5 bases, and 11 bases lay between the germline ends. Germline CDR1 reads SGHAT; CDR2 reads FQDESV (reference sequence). This CDR3 is CASSLVGRNTEAFF. The CDR3 bases are TGTGCCAGCAGCTTAGTCGGGAGGAATACTGAAGCTTTCTTT. The entire variable domain, with the rest obtained from reference TRBV11-1 and TRBJ1-1, is as follows: EAEVAQSPRYKITEKSQAVAFWCDPISGHATLYWYRQILGQGPELLVQFQDESVVDDSQLPKDRFSAERLKGVDSTLKIQPAELGDSAMYLCASSLVGRNTEAFFGQGTRLTVV.

The chain has TRBV7-8 and TRBJ1-4; perhaps TRBD1 as D (5 bases). V lost 5 bases and J lost 2, with 24 bases in between. The CDR3 runs to 19 residues. Germline assignment: CDR1 SGHVS and CDR2 FQNEAQ. DNA of the CDR3: TGTGCCAGCAGCCAAGAGATATCTAGGGGCGGACGGACTAATGAAAAACTGTTTTTT. Its protein is CASSQEISRGGRTNEKLFF. Full variable domain (missing parts from reference TRBV7-8 and TRBJ1-4): GAGVSQSPRYKVAKRGQDVALRCDPISGHVSLFWYQQALGQGPEFLTYFQNEAQLDKSGLPSDRFFAERPEGSVSTLKIQRTQQEDSAVYLCASSQEISRGGRTNEKLFFGSGTQLSVL.

The chain is built from TRBV9 and TRBJ2-7, with 12 nucleotides matching TRBD2. The CDR3 is 15 amino acids. The V gene's germline CDR1 is SGDLS and CDR2 YYNGEE. V was clipped by 0 bases and J by 6 bases; unmatched bases: 4. CDR3 coding DNA: TGTGCCAGCAGCGTAGGAGGACTAGCGGGATTCGAGCAGTACTTC. It translates to CASSVGGLAGFEQYF.

The chain uses TRBV5-8 and TRBJ2-1; TRBD2 aligns across 13 bases. Germline V gene sequence: CDR1 SGHTS, CDR2 YDEGEE. V was clipped by 4 bases and J by 8 bases; unmatched bases: 9. This CDR3 is built from 16 residues. In DNA, the CDR3 is TGTGCCAGCAGCCACGGGACTAGCGGGACATTCGATGAGCAGTTCTTC. Translated, it gives CASSHGTSGTFDEQFF.

This clone was counted a few times. This sample also contains other DNA sequences that code for the same CDR3. The chain employs TRBV9 and TRBJ1-1; tentative D call: TRBD1 (6 bases). Germline V lookup: CDR1 SGDLS, CDR2 YYNGEE. Trimming shortened V by 2 bases and J by 0 bases, and 8 bases separated the two germline ends. The CDR3 spans 14 residues. CDR3 in DNA: TGTGCCAGCAGCGTGGGGGCCGTGAACACTGAAGCTTTCTTT. Amino acid sequence: CASSVGAVNTEAFF.

The chain combines TRBV5-6 with TRBJ2-2; D gene unclear. CDR3 length equals 17 residues. Looked up from germline, CDR1 is SGHDT and CDR2 is YYEEEE. V was trimmed by 2 bases and J by 5 bases, leaving 19 bases between them. CDR3 sequence reads: CASSFFGSSRRTGELFF. CDR3 sequence (DNA): TGTGCCAGCAGCTTCTTTGGGTCTTCGAGAAGGACCGGGGAGCTGTTTTTT.

V is TRBV10-3 and J is TRBJ1-4; D may be TRBD1 (6 bases). The CDR3 has 15 residues. Germline V gives CDR1 ENHRY, CDR2 SYGVKD. V was cut by 1 base and J by 1 base, with 7 bases left in between. The CDR3 nucleotides are TGTGCCATCAGTGAGTTACAGGGAACTAATGAAAAACTGTTTTTT. As protein: CAISELQGTNEKLFF.

The chain employs TRBV5-1 and TRBJ2-7; 9 positions match TRBD2. Germline loops: CDR1 SGHRS, CDR2 YFSETQ. The V segment lost 7 bases and the J segment 2 bases; nucleotides outside the gene matches: 4. The CDR3 has 13 residues. CDR3 sequence: CASSAGGTYEQYF. The CDR3 DNA is TGCGCCAGCTCAGCGGGAGGCACCTACGAGCAGTACTTC.

This chain uses TRBV27 with TRBJ1-2, with 8 bases lining up with TRBD1. V lost 4 bases and J lost 1; bases outside the gene matches: 8. Germline loops: CDR1 MNHEY, CDR2 SMNVEV (reference sequence). This CDR3 region has 16 residues. CDR3: CASSSRTGSFNYGYTF. The CDR3 coding sequence is TGTGCCAGCAGTTCAAGGACAGGGTCTTTTAACTATGGCTACACCTTC.

The chain recombines TRBV6-1 with TRBJ2-7; D is unclear. V was cut by 2 bases and J by 6 bases, with 20 bases left in between. Germline V gives CDR1 MNHNS, CDR2 SASEGT. The length of the CDR3 is 16 residues. The CDR3 nucleotides read TGTGCCAGCAGTGAATCCTATTCGACCCTTCCGGCCGAGCAGTACTTC. The encoded protein is CASSESYSTLPAEQYF.

This clone occurred a few times. In the same sample, other DNA sequences code for this CDR3. This chain uses TRBV9 with TRBJ1-4; D call uncertain. CDR3 length: 14 residues. Germline CDR1 reads SGDLS; CDR2 reads YYNGEE. Trimming shortened V by 0 bases and J by 0 bases, and 3 bases separated the two germline ends. The CDR3 DNA reads as TGTGCCAGCAGCGTAGGGACAACTAATGAAAAACTGTTTTTT. It yields the protein CASSVGTTNEKLFF.

This sequence joins TRBV7-2 and TRBJ1-1, with no clear D. The CDR3 is made up of 13 amino acids. The V gene's germline CDR1 is SGHTA and CDR2 FQGNSA. V dropped 1 base and J dropped 7 bases, with 10 bases sitting between them. DNA for the CDR3: TGTGCCAGCAGCTTAGGACGTCGCCTTGAAGCTTTCTTT. It encodes CASSLGRRLEAFF.